This T cell receptor (beta chain) was identified in a study of human T cells and chemical hapten exposure (dated by TCRdb to about 2021). Regarding the complete study: For sensitization, 2% DPC in acetone was applied to a 2 cm by 2 cm area of upper inner arm skin. Throughout the roughly 25-week study period, patients were also given weekly therapeutic DPC doses on the scalp. Patch tests used Finn chambers with 0.01% DPC on the upper back, scored after 6 days by International Contact Dermatitis Research Group standards. Peripheral blood TCR repertoire changes were tracked in vivo in alopecia patients during primary and secondary sensitization to the hapten diphenylcyclopropenone (DPC). Blood for TCR sequencing was provided by twenty-nine alopecia patients at one to four time points (pre-sensitization, 2, 6 and 24 weeks). Most of the patients in the cohort were female, and the cohort covered alopecia areata with under or over 50% scalp involvement, alopecia totalis and alopecia universalis. Blood was sampled from patients pre-sensitization (week 0) and at 2, 6 and about 24 weeks after DPC sensitization. Libraries were pooled for sequencing, and variation in per-sample TCR yields was attributed mainly to small differences in library volumes within the pool. Findings and caveats that apply to the study as a whole: Repeated subsampling changed both the strength of the expansion versus patch-test correlation and the threshold at which that correlation became significant. Significantly more large CDR3 similarity clusters were formed by expanded TCRs than by pre-sensitization or healthy control sets, consistent with antigen-driven responses. The number of PT1 expanded TCRs positively correlated with patch test score, significant at thresholds 8, 16 and 32 but not 4. Because every patient had alopecia, a presumed autoimmune disease, the patients' immune response might differ from that of healthy individuals. DPC sensitization did not change the number of TCRs with a frequency above 1 in 1000, and there was no evidence of changes in global repertoire structure.

This clonotype has a handful of counts. Its antigen target is currently unknown. Base qualities are missing; no much larger clone stands one base away. Library creation used RACE. TCRdb names NextSeq 500 as the instrument used. During library preparation, unique molecular identifiers were attached to individual cDNA molecules so that TCRs could be counted in a quantitative, reproducible way. Each blood RNA sample was used to sequence both TCR alpha and TCR beta chains. As for the original processing: The median number of TCRs per sample was over 95,000, ranging from about 20,000 to 750,000. The Decombinator software suite was used to annotate the V, J and CDR3 of the TCR reads. Every sample was subsampled to the same number of TCRs (28,000) for the PS versus PT1 abundance plots. Expanded TCRs were defined as absent before sensitization and observed at least eight times at the 2-week time point. The public reads were reprocessed in TCRdb via fastp at Q25 and MiXCR, keeping in-frame beta chains. Rows are unified per CDR3 protein, each entry keeping the most common DNA and genes. TCRdb, rather than the study authors, made the V and J calls. The sample table shows 150,000 to 200,000 distinct CDR3 sequences, and around 15% are seen once. The ten largest clones add up to about 1.7% of the sample.

The intended sense of this specimen's time point label: patch test 1, 2 weeks after DPC sensitization. The meaning of the sample's treatment or condition label: therapeutic diphenylcyclopropenone sensitization with weekly scalp DPC. At each patch-test visit, blood was drawn before the patch test was applied. Eligible patients were aged 18 to 70, diagnosed with alopecia, deemed suitable for DPC therapy, and excluded if pregnant. Total RNA was extracted from unfractionated whole blood that had been collected in Tempus Blood RNA tubes. At the junction V is shortened by 6 bases and J by 9 bases, with 12 bases in between. From the cysteine through the phenylalanine, the CDR3 covers 12 amino acids. The DNA shown is the 36-base CDR3, in frame from base 1. Based on the germline V gene, the CDR1 and CDR2 sequences are MNHEY and SVGEGT.

The receptor comes from a woman aged 25 to 39 with alopecia areata. Some clones in this sample may be carry-over from other donors' samples. The sequenced sample was whole blood, obtained in connection with sensitization to the hapten diphenylcyclopropenone (DPC). This receptor chain uses TRBV6-2 or TRBV6-3 and TRBJ2-1; D gene: possibly TRBD1, on 6 matching bases. The CDR3 region reads CASSKQGTEQFF. The nucleotide sequence is TGTGCCAGCAGCAAGCAGGGGACTGAGCAGTTCTTC.